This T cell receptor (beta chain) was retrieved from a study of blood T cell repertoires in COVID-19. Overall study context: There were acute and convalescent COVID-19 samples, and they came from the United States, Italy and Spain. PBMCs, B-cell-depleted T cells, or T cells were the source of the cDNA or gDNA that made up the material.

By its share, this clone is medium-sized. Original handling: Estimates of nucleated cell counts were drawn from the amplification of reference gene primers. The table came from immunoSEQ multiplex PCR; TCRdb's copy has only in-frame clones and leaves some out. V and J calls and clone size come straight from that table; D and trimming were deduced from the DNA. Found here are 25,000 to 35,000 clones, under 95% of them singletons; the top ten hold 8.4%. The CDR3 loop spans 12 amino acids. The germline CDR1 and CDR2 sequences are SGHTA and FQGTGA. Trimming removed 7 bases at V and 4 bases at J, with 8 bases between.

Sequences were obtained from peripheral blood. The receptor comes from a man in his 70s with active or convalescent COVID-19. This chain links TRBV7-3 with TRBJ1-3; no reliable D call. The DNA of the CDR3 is TGTGCCAGCATTAAAACAGGAAACACCATATATTTT. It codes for CASIKTGNTIYF.